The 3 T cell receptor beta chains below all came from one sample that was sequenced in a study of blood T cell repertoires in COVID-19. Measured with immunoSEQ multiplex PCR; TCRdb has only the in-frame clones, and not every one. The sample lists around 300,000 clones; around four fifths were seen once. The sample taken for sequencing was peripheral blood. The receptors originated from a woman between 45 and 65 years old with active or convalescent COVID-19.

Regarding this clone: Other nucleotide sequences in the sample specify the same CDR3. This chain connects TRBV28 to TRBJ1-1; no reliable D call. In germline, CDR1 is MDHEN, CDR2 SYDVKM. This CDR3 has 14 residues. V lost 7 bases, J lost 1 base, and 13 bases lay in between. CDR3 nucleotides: TGTGCCAGCAATCCAGGAGGAGAGAACACTGAAGCTTTCTTT. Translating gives CASNPGGENTEAFF.

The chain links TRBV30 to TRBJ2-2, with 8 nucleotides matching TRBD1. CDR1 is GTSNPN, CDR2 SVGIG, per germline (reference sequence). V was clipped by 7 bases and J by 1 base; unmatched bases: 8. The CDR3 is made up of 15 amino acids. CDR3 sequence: CAYQQGARNTGELFF. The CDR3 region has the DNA TGTGCCTACCAGCAGGGGGCTCGGAACACCGGGGAGCTGTTTTTT.

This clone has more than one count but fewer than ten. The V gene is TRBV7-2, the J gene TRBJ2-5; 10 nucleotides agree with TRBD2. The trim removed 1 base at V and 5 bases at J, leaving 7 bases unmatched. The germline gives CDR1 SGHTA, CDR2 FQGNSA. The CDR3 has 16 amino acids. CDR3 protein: CASSLDRPSGSETQYF. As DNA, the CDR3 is TGTGCCAGCAGCTTAGATCGACCTAGCGGGAGCGAGACCCAGTACTTC.